Below, 23 T cell receptor beta chains from the same sample are listed, as sequenced in a study of blood T cell repertoires in COVID-19. The repertoire was sequenced with immunoSEQ multiplex PCR; TCRdb's copy has only in-frame clones and lacks some. The sample holds some 520,000 clones; roughly 87% are singletons and the top ten take about 0.91%. Sample: peripheral blood. The receptors were sampled from a man aged 18 to 35 with COVID-19, enrolled during active disease.

The rearrangement uses TRBV5-1 and TRBJ2-1; 8 nucleotides align to TRBD2. Trimming removed 4 bases from V and 3 bases from J; junction bases left unmatched: 9. Germline CDR1 SGHRS, CDR2 YFSETQ. The CDR3 is 16 residues long. The CDR3 loop reads CASSTGAGALYNEQFF. The CDR3 DNA follows: TGCGCCAGCAGCACAGGAGCGGGAGCCCTCTACAATGAGCAGTTCTTC.

The J gene is TRBJ2-2, the V gene TRBV9; 8 positions match TRBD2. V lost 0 bases, J lost 3 bases, and 4 bases stayed unmatched. The CDR3 extends over 16 amino acids. CDR1 and CDR2 (germline): SGDLS, YYNGEE. The CDR3 loop is CASSVGGRPDTGELFF. For the CDR3, the DNA is TGTGCCAGCAGCGTAGGCGGGAGGCCAGACACCGGGGAGCTGTTTTTT.

The V call is TRBV19, the J call TRBJ2-1, with D possibly TRBD1 on 5 matching bases. The CDR3 length is 17 residues. Germline loops: CDR1 LNHDA, CDR2 SQIVND (reference sequence). V gave up 3 bases and J gave up 2 bases, with 17 bases separating them. CDR3 coding DNA: TGTGCCAGTAGTATGCGTGTCGGTGGGGCTCCCTACAATGAGCAGTTCTTC. Protein: CASSMRVGGAPYNEQFF. Full variable domain (remainder filled in from reference TRBV19 and TRBJ2-1): DGGITQSPKYLFRKEGQNVTLSCEQNLNHDAMYWYRQDPGQGLRLIYYSQIVNDFQKGDIAEGYSVSREKKESFPLTVTSAQKNPTAFYLCASSMRVGGAPYNEQFFGPGTRLTVL.

The V and J genes are TRBV25-1 and TRBJ2-2; 8 positions agree with TRBD1. The CDR3 has 14 amino acids. Germline values: CDR1 MGHDK, CDR2 SYGVNS. The ends lost 7 bases at V and 4 bases at J; junction bases unmatched: 5. CDR3 amino acids: CASTSGTGTGELFF. CDR3 nucleotide sequence: TGTGCCAGCACCTCCGGGACAGGCACCGGGGAGCTGTTTTTT.

The rearrangement uses TRBV4-1 and TRBJ2-7; possible D gene TRBD2, 5 bases. The CDR3 contains 13 residues. Germline lookup yields CDR1 MGHRA and CDR2 YSYEKL. V shed 0 bases and J shed 3 bases, with 6 bases lying between them. The CDR3 here is CASSQERGYEQYF. The CDR3 bases are TGCGCCAGCAGCCAAGAACGGGGCTACGAGCAGTACTTC.

The rearrangement uses TRBV15 and TRBJ2-7; a possible D gene is TRBD2 (6 bases). Trimming removed 0 bases from V and 6 bases from J, with 15 bases in between. The CDR3 has 15 amino acids. Germline V gene sequence: CDR1 LNHNV, CDR2 YYDKDF (reference sequence). The CDR3 coding sequence is TGTGCCACCAGCAGAGATCGCTCCGGGACTTCCGAGCAGTACTTC. This encodes CATSRDRSGTSEQYF.

This clone appeared once. The chain is built from TRBV10-3 and TRBJ1-1; D possibly corresponds to TRBD1 (5 bases). Germline assignment: CDR1 ENHRY and CDR2 SYGVKD. The CDR3 extends over 13 amino acids. Trimming took 10 bases from V and 5 from J, leaving 17 bases between them. CDR3 sequence: CATRTLTVTEAFF. The CDR3 DNA follows: TGTGCCACAAGAACCTTGACAGTGACTGAAGCTTTCTTT.

This rearrangement joins TRBV3-1 (or the pseudogene TRBV3-2) to TRBJ2-5; 10 bases agree with TRBD2. Trimming at V came to 5 bases and at J to 4 bases, leaving 1 base not matched to a gene. CDR1 is LGHDT and CDR2 is YNNKEL in the germline V gene (reference sequence). CDR3 length: 13 residues. CDR3 amino acids: CASSSSGGETQYF. The CDR3 DNA reads TGTGCCAGCAGCTCTAGCGGGGGAGAGACCCAGTACTTC.

This chain links TRBV5-1 with TRBJ2-7, with TRBD1 identical over 8 bases. The CDR3 sequence is 16 residues long. Germline assignment: CDR1 SGHRS and CDR2 YFSETQ. V was pared by 0 bases and J by 2 bases, with 7 bases of the junction left unmatched. CDR3 DNA sequence: TGCGCCAGCAGCTTGGCCGTCGGGACAGGTACCTACGAGCAGTACTTC. Translated, it gives CASSLAVGTGTYEQYF.

The V call is TRBV5-1, the J call TRBJ2-3; 8 nucleotides match TRBD1. The trim removed 4 bases at V and 4 bases at J, leaving 11 bases unmatched. Per the germline V gene, CDR1 is SGHRS and CDR2 is YFSETQ. This CDR3 region has 16 residues. The CDR3 coding sequence is TGCGCCAGCAGCATGCAGGGGGCTGCGGGGTCAGATACGCAGTATTTT. Protein: CASSMQGAAGSDTQYF.

J is TRBJ2-2 and V is TRBV20-1; a possible D gene is TRBD1 (5 bases). Germline V gives CDR1 DFQATT, CDR2 SNEGSKA (reference sequence). The CDR3 length is 14 residues. V dropped 3 bases and J dropped 3 bases, with 11 bases sitting between them. Here the CDR3 DNA reads TGCAGTGCTAGTTCCAGGGTGGACACCGGGGAGCTGTTTTTT. This translates into CSASSRVDTGELFF.

This sequence joins TRBV6-1 and TRBJ1-1; D possibly corresponds to TRBD1 (6 bases). Trimming took off 1 base at V and 5 bases at J, with 14 bases between the two ends. This CDR3 comprises 15 residues. Germline V gene lookup returns CDR1 MNHNS and CDR2 SASEGT. For the CDR3, the DNA is TGTGCCAGCAGTGAAGTCCCACAGGGTTGGACTGAAGCTTTCTTT. Translated: CASSEVPQGWTEAFF.

The chain carries TRBV27 and TRBJ1-6, with TRBD1 as a possible D gene (6 bases). V dropped 6 bases and J dropped 7 bases, with 16 bases sitting between them. Germline V gene sequence: CDR1 MNHEY, CDR2 SMNVEV (reference sequence). The CDR3 loop spans 15 amino acids. The CDR3 here is CASSLQTGSNSPLHF. In DNA, the CDR3 is TGTGCCAGCAGCCTACAAACAGGGTCCAATTCACCCCTCCACTTT.

The chain carries TRBV11-2 and TRBJ1-1, with 9 bases fitting TRBD1. The germline CDR1 and CDR2 sequences are SGHAT and FQNNGV. V dropped 4 bases and J dropped 1; count of bases not matched to a gene: 7. The CDR3 runs to 16 residues. CDR3 sequence reads: CASSWTGEMRNTEAFF. DNA for the CDR3: TGTGCCAGCAGCTGGACAGGGGAGATGAGGAACACTGAAGCTTTCTTT.

The rearrangement joins TRBV5-4 to TRBJ2-1; 10 positions match TRBD2. The junction had 3 bases not matched to a gene; V was cut back by 5 bases and J by 1 base. Per germline, CDR1 SGHNT and CDR2 YYREEE (reference sequence). The CDR3 is 15 amino acids. The CDR3 loop is CASSYSGRSYNEQFF. The CDR3 bases are TGTGCCAGCAGTTATAGCGGGAGGTCCTACAATGAGCAGTTCTTC.

The gene calls are TRBV14 and TRBJ2-5, with D tentatively TRBD1 (6 bases). V was cut by 8 bases and J by 1 base, with 17 bases left in between. This CDR3 spans 15 amino acids. Germline V CDR1 and CDR2: SGHDN, FVKESK. The CDR3 nucleotides are TGTGCCAGCCAAAAATTCAGGACAGTCCAAGAGACCCAGTACTTC. Its protein is CASQKFRTVQETQYF.

In its sample, this clone was seen a few times. The chain links TRBV18 to TRBJ2-1, with a possible D match to TRBD2 (5 bases). Trimming pared 6 bases from V and 6 bases from J, leaving 18 bases between. CDR3 length: 15 amino acids. Germline lookup yields CDR1 KGHSH and CDR2 LQKENI. For the CDR3, the DNA is TGTGCCAGCTCTACCAGTCCATCCGCGGGCAATGAGCAGTTCTTC. Protein product: CASSTSPSAGNEQFF. Together with reference TRBV18 and TRBJ2-1, the CDR3 gives the full variable domain: NAGVMQNPRHLVRRRGQEARLRCSPMKGHSHVYWYRQLPEEGLKFMVYLQKENIIDESGMPKERFSAEFPKEGPSILRIQQVVRGDSAAYFCASSTSPSAGNEQFFGPGTRLTVL.

V is TRBV5-6 and J is TRBJ1-2; 9 nucleotides match TRBD1. J lost 5 bases, V lost 2 bases, and 7 bases had no gene match. The CDR3 runs to 15 residues. Germline V CDR1 and CDR2: SGHDT, YYEEEE. The CDR3 spells CASSFPGTGKYGYTF. As DNA, the CDR3 is TGTGCCAGCAGCTTCCCCGGGACAGGGAAATATGGCTACACCTTC.

The chain is built from TRBV19 and TRBJ2-3; 7 nucleotides match TRBD1. The CDR3 runs to 14 residues. V dropped 3 bases and J dropped 4; count of bases not matched to a gene: 4. Germline V gives CDR1 LNHDA, CDR2 SQIVND (reference sequence). The CDR3 nucleotides read TGTGCCAGTAGTATGCGCCAGGGGGCAGATACGCAGTATTTT. This sequence encodes CASSMRQGADTQYF.

The CDR3, as DNA: TGTGCCAGCAGCTTAGGTAACAGGCAGTTGGTGGATTCACCCCTCCACTTT. Translated: CASSLGNRQLVDSPLHF. The rearrangement joins TRBV11-3 to TRBJ1-6; TRBD1 might be the D (5 bases). Germline CDR1 reads SGHNT; CDR2 reads YENEEA. V was cut by 1 base and J by 8 bases, with 18 bases left in between. The CDR3 loop spans 17 amino acids. Filled out from reference TRBV11-3 and TRBJ1-6, the complete variable domain reads EAGVVQSPRYKIIEKKQPVAFWCNPISGHNTLYWYLQNLGQGPELLIRYENEEAVDDSQLPKDRFSAERLKGVDSTLKIQPAELGDSAVYLCASSLGNRQLVDSPLHFGNGTRLTVT.

This chain uses TRBV11-3 with TRBJ2-7, with D unclear. Germline CDR1 SGHNT, CDR2 YENEEA. The CDR3 runs to 15 residues. The germline V and J ends were trimmed by 0 bases and 3 bases, with 12 bases remaining between them. The CDR3 coding sequence is TGTGCCAGCAGCTTAGATGTTGCAGGTAGCTACGAGCAGTACTTC. This translates into CASSLDVAGSYEQYF.

The chain combines TRBV19 with TRBJ2-5; TRBD2 matches at 10 bases. There are 17 residues in the CDR3. Germline V gives CDR1 LNHDA, CDR2 SQIVND (reference sequence). With V trimmed by 6 bases and J by 2 bases, 12 bases remained unmatched. The CDR3 sequence: CASRTSGWGRGQETQYF. CDR3 sequence (DNA): TGTGCCAGTAGGACTAGCGGGTGGGGGAGGGGACAAGAGACCCAGTACTTC.

The chain carries TRBV5-4 and TRBJ2-3; 8 bases line up with TRBD2. The V and J ends lost 3 bases and 5 bases, in that order; junction bases with no gene match: 5. CDR3 length: 14 amino acids. Germline V gene data show CDR1 as SGHNT and CDR2 as YYREEE (reference sequence). The CDR3 loop reads CASSSKAGEDTQYF. The CDR3 DNA is TGTGCCAGCAGCTCTAAAGCGGGGGAAGATACGCAGTATTTT.